The rows below give T cell receptor beta chains drawn from one sample of a study of blood T cell repertoires in COVID-19. Profiling relied on immunoSEQ multiplex PCR, and the TCRdb table lists in-frame clones only, not all of them. The sample shows 220,000 or so clones, more than 80% of them seen only once. The specimen sequenced was PBMCs or T cells enriched from blood (not recorded which). The receptors here all came from a woman in her late teens or twenties in a cohort exposed to, infected with or recovered from COVID-19 (not recorded which). The CDR3 runs from the conserved cysteine through the conserved F or W. D genes are given only for firm matches. Part of the rows lack a size; the others show once, few, many or a class for expanded clones.

D	size	J	V	CDR3	DNA
TRBD1	NA	TRBJ1-5	TRBV28	CASSPGTGVGNQPQHF	TGTGCCAGCAGTCCCGGGACAGGGGTGGGCAATCAGCCCCAGCATTTT
NA	NA	TRBJ2-7	TRBV5-4	CASSLDSDGFYEQYF	TGTGCCAGCAGCTTGGATTCCGACGGGTTCTACGAGCAGTACTTC
NA	few	TRBJ1-5	TRBV5-1	CASSSDSGVQPQHF	TGCGCCAGCAGCTCGGACAGCGGGGTTCAGCCCCAGCATTTT
NA	NA	TRBJ1-4	TRBV24-1	CATRRAANEKLFF	TGTGCCACCAGGCGGGCGGCTAATGAAAAACTGTTTTTT
TRBD1	NA	TRBJ1-5	TRBV2	CAGSQGGGQPQHF	TGTGCCGGATCTCAGGGGGGAGGACAGCCCCAGCATTTT
TRBD2	NA	TRBJ2-1	TRBV29-1	CSVEVAGVNEQFF	TGCAGCGTTGAAGTAGCGGGAGTCAATGAGCAGTTCTTC
TRBD1	once	TRBJ2-1	TRBV7-9	CASSRPGQEYNEQFF	TGTGCCAGCAGCCGCCCGGGACAGGAGTACAATGAGCAGTTCTTC
NA	NA	TRBJ1-6	TRBV6-1	CASSEPGAGLANSPLHF	TGTGCCAGCAGTGAACCTGGGGCAGGTTTAGCAAATTCACCCCTCCACTTT
NA	NA	TRBJ2-2	TRBV7-9	CASSTVNTGELFF	TGTGCCAGCAGCACGGTCAACACCGGGGAGCTGTTTTTT
NA	NA	TRBJ1-1	TRBV5-1	CASSLTGGVNTEAFF	TGCGCCAGCAGCCTGACAGGTGGGGTGAACACTGAAGCTTTCTTT
NA	NA	TRBJ1-5	TRBV28	CASSLVYSNQPQHF	TGTGCCAGCAGTTTGGTCTATAGCAATCAGCCCCAGCATTTT
NA	NA	TRBJ1-5	TRBV6-5	CASSMTANQPQHF	TGTGCCAGCAGCATGACAGCTAATCAGCCCCAGCATTTT
NA	NA	TRBJ2-7	TRBV4-1	CASSQDLRSYEQYF	TGCGCCAGCAGCCAAGATCTCAGATCCTACGAGCAGTACTTC
TRBD2	few	TRBJ2-1	TRBV7-9	CASSRSGDTVNEQFF	TGTGCCAGCAGCCGTAGCGGGGATACGGTCAATGAGCAGTTCTTC
NA	NA	TRBJ1-3	TRBV12-3/TRBV12-4	CASHTPSGNTIYF	TGTGCCAGCCACACGCCCTCTGGAAACACCATATATTTT